The source of this TCR beta chain is a study of cytomegalovirus exposure and HLA in healthy donors. Study as a whole: Prior work identified about 120 million unique TCR beta sequences in approximately 200 million T cells.

The CDR3 is made up of 13 amino acids. Germline CDR1 and CDR2: SQVTM and ANQGSEA. J lost 4 bases, V lost 5 bases, and 3 bases had no gene match. Study-wide results and limits: Cytomegalovirus association was listed for about 170 TCR beta chains. TCR beta sequences reportedly predicted most subjects' HLA-A and HLA-B alleles accurately.

PCR employed 60 Vbeta and 13 Jbeta primers. Original data processing: In a later analysis, around 11 million of 83 million or so unique beta chains occurred in at least two donors. TCRdb's table, derived via immunoSEQ multiplex PCR, lists solely in-frame clones and lacks some. V, J and clone size derive from that table, while D and trimming were established from the DNA sequence. The sample features under 100,000 clones, with around 3.4% in its top ten. Remarks on this clone: Its cognate antigen is unknown.

Sequenced: PBMCs. The genes are TRBV29-1 and TRBJ2-2; 8 bases align to TRBD1. This TCR was sampled from a woman in her thirties in good health and CMV-seronegative. Here the CDR3 DNA reads TGCAGCGTTAATACAGGGGGCACCGGGGAGCTGTTTTTT. Residues: CSVNTGGTGELFF.